This T cell receptor beta chain was obtained from a study of post-analysis software for immune sequencing data. Study-wide points: Versus controls, multiple sclerosis patients showed significantly lower diversity (normalized Chao1). The five TRBV segments detected at higher frequency in patients than in controls included TRBV5-6, TRBV5-1 and TRBV20-1.

In the case of this clonotype: Its antigen is unknown. This could be a read error, since a much larger clone is one nucleotide away.

In germline, CDR1 is MNHEY, CDR2 SVGEGT. This CDR3 comprises 12 residues. The V end was cut by 4 bases, the J end by 4 bases, with 7 bases between. Unique molecular identifiers were present in the TCR beta cDNA libraries. T cells numbering about 0.9 to 11 million yielded cDNA molecules that totaled roughly 500,000. TCRdb ran MiXCR on the PCR reads and lists one entry per CDR3 protein. The sample yields fewer than 700,000 distinct CDR3 sequences, roughly two fifths seen once. The chain joins TRBV6-2 or TRBV6-3 to TRBJ1-2; no clear D. Source material: blood. This receptor was identified in a girl aged 5-17 years with multiple sclerosis. The CDR3 DNA reads as TGTGCCAGCAGTTCCGACACCTATGGCTACACCTTC. Protein sequence: CASSSDTYGYTF.